Below, 3 T cell receptor beta chains from the same sample are listed, as sequenced in a study of OX40 agonist ivuxolimab in advanced cancers. TCRdb's table, derived via immunoSEQ multiplex PCR, lists solely in-frame clones and lacks some. Of fewer than 85,000 clones listed, around 88% are singletons. Sequenced material: CD4+ or CD8+ T cells sorted from blood, taken in a trial of the OX40 agonist ivuxolimab. The receptor source for this set is an adult with an advanced solid tumor such as melanoma, head and neck, liver or kidney cancer.

V and J are TRBV5-4 and TRBJ1-2; D unclear. This CDR3 has 13 amino acids. Trimming removed 1 base from V and 8 bases from J, with 12 bases in between. CDR1 and CDR2 (germline): SGHNT, YYREEE (reference sequence). The CDR3 protein is CASSLPLGSGYTF. The CDR3 nucleotides read TGTGCCAGCAGCTTGCCCCTCGGATCCGGCTACACCTTC.

This clone occurred once. This chain links TRBV5-1 with TRBJ2-3; TRBD2 agrees at 9 bases. The CDR3 is 18 amino acids. The J segment lost 1 base and the V segment lost 0 bases, leaving 9 bases of the junction unmatched. Germline assignment: CDR1 SGHRS and CDR2 YFSETQ. The DNA of the CDR3 is TGCGCCAGCAGCTTGGTGAGCGGGGGGCTTACCCGCACAGATACGCAGTATTTT. Translated, it gives CASSLVSGGLTRTDTQYF. Full variable domain (missing parts from reference TRBV5-1 and TRBJ2-3): KAGVTQTPRYLIKTRGQQVTLSCSPISGHRSVSWYQQTPGQGLQFLFEYFSETQRNKGNFPGRFSGRQFSNSRSEMNVSTLELGDSALYLCASSLVSGGLTRTDTQYFGPGTRLTVL.

The V and J genes are TRBV19 and TRBJ1-1; D is ambiguous. This CDR3 region has 16 residues. V was cut by 3 bases and J by 1 base, with 15 bases left in between. Germline CDR1 reads LNHDA; CDR2 reads SQIVND (reference sequence). DNA of the CDR3: TGTGCCAGTAGTATCCGAGTCGCGGCGGGGAACACTGAAGCTTTCTTT. Protein product: CASSIRVAAGNTEAFF.